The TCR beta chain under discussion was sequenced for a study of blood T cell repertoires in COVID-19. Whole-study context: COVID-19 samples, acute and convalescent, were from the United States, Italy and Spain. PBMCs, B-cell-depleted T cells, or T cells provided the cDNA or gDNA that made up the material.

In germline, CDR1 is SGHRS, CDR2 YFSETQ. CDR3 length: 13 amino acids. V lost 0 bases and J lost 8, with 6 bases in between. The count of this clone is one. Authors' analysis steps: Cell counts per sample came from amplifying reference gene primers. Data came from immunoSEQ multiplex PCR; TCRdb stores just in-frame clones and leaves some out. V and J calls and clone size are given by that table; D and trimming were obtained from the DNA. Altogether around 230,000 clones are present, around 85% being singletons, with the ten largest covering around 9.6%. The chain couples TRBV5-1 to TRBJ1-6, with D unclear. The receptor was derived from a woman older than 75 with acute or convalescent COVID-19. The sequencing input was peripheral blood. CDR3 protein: CASSLATDSPLHF. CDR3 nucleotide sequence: TGCGCCAGCAGCTTGGCCACAGATTCACCCCTCCACTTT.